The source of this T cell receptor beta chain is a study of blood T cell repertoires in COVID-19. Study-wide context: From the United States, Italy and Spain came samples of acute and convalescent COVID-19. The cDNA or gDNA used as material had been derived from T cells, B-cell-depleted T cells, or PBMCs.

Authors' processing steps: For nucleated cells, counts were estimated from reference gene primer amplification. Data came from immunoSEQ multiplex PCR; TCRdb stores just in-frame clones and leaves some out. Clone size and the V and J calls come from that table; the DNA yielded D and trimming. Of 60,000 to 85,000 clones in the sample, around nine tenths are singletons; the top ten hold around 1.9%. V dropped 11 bases and J dropped 5; count of bases not matched to a gene: 14. The CDR3 covers 14 residues. Germline CDR1 is SGHVS and CDR2 is FQNEAQ. The sample consisted of peripheral blood. The receptor's source is a woman over 75 with active or convalescent COVID-19. The rearrangement joins TRBV7-8 to TRBJ2-5, with TRBD2 matching over 7 bases. The CDR3 region has the DNA TGTGCCGGAGCGAGAGGGAGGGCCGAGGAGACCCAGTACTTC. Protein sequence: CAGARGRAEETQYF.